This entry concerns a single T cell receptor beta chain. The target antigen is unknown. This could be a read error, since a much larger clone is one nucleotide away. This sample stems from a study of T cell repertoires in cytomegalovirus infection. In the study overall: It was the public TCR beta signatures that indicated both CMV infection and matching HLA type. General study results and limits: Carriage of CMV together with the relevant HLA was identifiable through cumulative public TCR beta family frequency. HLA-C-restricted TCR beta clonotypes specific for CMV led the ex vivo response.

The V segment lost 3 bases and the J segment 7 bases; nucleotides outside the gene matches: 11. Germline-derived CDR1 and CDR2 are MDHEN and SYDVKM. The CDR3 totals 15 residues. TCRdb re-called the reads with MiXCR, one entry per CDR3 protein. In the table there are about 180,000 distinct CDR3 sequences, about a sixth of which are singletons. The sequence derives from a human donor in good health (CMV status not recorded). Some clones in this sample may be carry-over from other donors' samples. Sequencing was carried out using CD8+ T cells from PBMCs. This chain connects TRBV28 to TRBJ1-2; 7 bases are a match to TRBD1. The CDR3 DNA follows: TGTGCCAGCAGTTTTCCGGGAGAGGGGGCATTTGGCTACACCTTC. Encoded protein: CASSFPGEGAFGYTF.